The text below deals with one TCR beta chain. This sample is part of a study of cytomegalovirus exposure and HLA in healthy donors. Researchers ran the PCR with 60 Vbeta and 13 Jbeta primers. Profiling relied on immunoSEQ multiplex PCR, and the TCRdb table lists in-frame clones only, not all of them. The data show 150,000 or so clones, and the top ten clones hold over 1%. The specimen sequenced was PBMCs. This receptor was taken from a woman aged 55-70 years in good health and CMV-seronegative.

Here the CDR3 reads CAISDWDRGYEQYF. CDR3 bases: TGTGCCATCAGTGATTGGGACAGGGGTTACGAGCAGTACTTC. The chain combines TRBV10-3 with TRBJ2-7, with TRBD1 identical over 10 bases. This CDR3 comprises 14 residues. Germline CDR1 and CDR2: ENHRY and SYGVKD. After removal of 3 bases from V and 4 bases from J, the junction contained 3 bases not matched to a gene.